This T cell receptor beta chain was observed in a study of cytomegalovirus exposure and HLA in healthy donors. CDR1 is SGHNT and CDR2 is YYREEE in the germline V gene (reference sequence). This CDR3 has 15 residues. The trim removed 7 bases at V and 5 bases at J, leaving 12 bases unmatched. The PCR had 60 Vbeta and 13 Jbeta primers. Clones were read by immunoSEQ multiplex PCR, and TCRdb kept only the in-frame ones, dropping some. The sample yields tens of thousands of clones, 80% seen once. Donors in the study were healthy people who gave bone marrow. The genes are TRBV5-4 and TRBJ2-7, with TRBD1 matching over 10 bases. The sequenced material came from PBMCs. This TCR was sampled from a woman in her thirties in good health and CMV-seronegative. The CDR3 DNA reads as TGTGCCAGCTCCCCCGGGGACAGGGGTTTCCACGAGCAGTACTTC. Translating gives CASSPGDRGFHEQYF.